A selection of T cell receptor beta chains follows, all from one sample in a study of cytomegalovirus exposure and HLA in healthy donors. Measured with immunoSEQ multiplex PCR; TCRdb has only the in-frame clones, and not every one. This sample has roughly 130,000 clones, with 80% found just once. The sample was PBMCs. These TCRs come from a man aged 40-55 years in good health and CMV-seronegative. The CDR3 runs from the conserved cysteine through the conserved F or W. The D gene is left open where the match is weak. Only some rows state a clone size, as once, few, many or a class for expanded clones.

j_gene,d_gene,v_gene,abundance,CDR3nt,CDR3aa
TRBJ2-3,-,TRBV10-1,-,TGCGCCAGCAGTGAGTCGTTACTAACTAGCACAGATACGCAGTATTTT,CASSESLLTSTDTQYF
TRBJ1-6,-,TRBV28,-,TGTGCCAGCAGTCGGGGAGGGCACTCACCCCTCCACTTT,CASSRGGHSPLHF
TRBJ1-3,-,TRBV9,-,TGTGCCAGCAGCATTAGCTCTGGAAACACCATATATTTT,CASSISSGNTIYF
TRBJ1-4,-,TRBV19,-,TGTGCCAGTAGTACCTACAGGGAAACTAATGAAAAACTGTTTTTT,CASSTYRETNEKLFF
TRBJ1-5,-,TRBV23-1,-,TGCGCCAGCAGCCGGACTCCGTATAGCAATCAGCCCCAGCATTTT,CASSRTPYSNQPQHF
TRBJ2-3,TRBD2,TRBV10-3,-,TGTGCCATCAGTGAGTCGGCGGGAGGGACCGATACGCAGTATTTT,CAISESAGGTDTQYF
TRBJ2-7,-,TRBV28,few,TGTGCCAGCGGGCAGGGGTACGAGCAGTACTTC,CASGQGYEQYF
TRBJ2-3,-,TRBV7-9,-,TGTGCCAGCAGCCCACGTCCGTGGTATCAGTCAACAGATACGCAGTATTTT,CASSPRPWYQSTDTQYF
TRBJ2-2,-,TRBV4-1,-,TGCGCCAGCAGCGGGTCTTCGGGGACCGGGGAGCTGTTTTTT,CASSGSSGTGELFF
TRBJ2-3,TRBD2,TRBV2,-,TGTGCCAGCAGGGCCAGTTTAGCGGGAATCTCAGATACGCAGTATTTT,CASRASLAGISDTQYF
TRBJ1-5,-,TRBV1,-,TGCACCAGCAGCCAAGCAGCAACAGGCGGGGATGATCAGCCCCAGCATTTT,CTSSQAATGGDDQPQHF
TRBJ1-1,-,TRBV5-4,-,TGTGCCAGCAGCTTAGGTCAGCCGGGGAACACCGAAGCTTTCTTT,CASSLGQPGNTEAFF
TRBJ2-3,-,TRBV9,-,TGTGCCAGCAGCGTAGTCCCCGGGAGCACAGATACGCAGTATTTT,CASSVVPGSTDTQYF
TRBJ2-6,TRBD2,TRBV5-6,-,TGTGCCAGCAATTGGGGGGGTCTCTCTGGGGCCAACGTCCTGACTTTC,CASNWGGLSGANVLTF
TRBJ1-1,-,TRBV10-2,-,TGCGCCAGCACAAGGGGATTGGGCACTGAAGCTTTCTTT,CASTRGLGTEAFF
TRBJ1-2,TRBD1,TRBV5-4,-,TGTGCCAGCAGCCATGACAGGGGGTTGTCTTATGGCTACACCTTC,CASSHDRGLSYGYTF
TRBJ2-5,-,TRBV7-2,-,TGTGCCAGCAGCTTTGGAGGGCGCGGGGTAGGAGGGACCCAGTACTTC,CASSFGGRGVGGTQYF
TRBJ1-2,-,TRBV28,few,TGTGCCAGCAGTCCCAACGGCGGGGTCAGGCTCAGGGGCTACACCTTC,CASSPNGGVRLRGYTF
TRBJ2-3,TRBD2,TRBV5-1,-,TGCGCCAGCAGTCCTAGCGGGGGGGCGAGAGATACGCAGTATTTT,CASSPSGGARDTQYF
TRBJ1-3,-,TRBV6-1,-,TGTGCCAGCAGTGAAGTTGGGCTTGGAAGAACTGACTCTGGAAACACCATATATTTT,CASSEVGLGRTDSGNTIYF
TRBJ2-2,-,TRBV4-2,-,TGTGCCAGCAGCCAAGCCCCAGCGGGGAACACCGGGGAGCTGTTTTTT,CASSQAPAGNTGELFF
TRBJ2-7,TRBD2,TRBV27,-,TGTGCCAGCAGTTCCTCTAGCGGGGGTCGGTACGAGCAGTACTTC,CASSSSSGGRYEQYF
TRBJ2-1,-,TRBV9,-,TGTGCCAGCAGCGTAGGGGCGGGGTTTAGGGATGAGCAGTTCTTC,CASSVGAGFRDEQFF
TRBJ2-1,-,TRBV19,-,TGTGCCAGTAGCCCACTAGCCGGAGGTCGGGATGAGCAGTTCTTC,CASSPLAGGRDEQFF
TRBJ2-3,TRBD1,TRBV18,once,TGTGCCAGCTCACCCCTGGGGACAGTAGCAGATACGCAGTATTTT,CASSPLGTVADTQYF
TRBJ2-7,TRBD2,TRBV6-5,-,TGTGCCAGCAGTTACGGGGCTAGCGGGACCTACGAGCAGTACTTC,CASSYGASGTYEQYF
TRBJ2-5,-,TRBV5-4,-,TGTGCCAGCAGCTTGGCACTACAAGAGACCCAGTACTTC,CASSLALQETQYF
TRBJ2-3,-,TRBV6-4,-,TGTGCCAGCAGTGAACAGGCTAGCACAGATACGCAGTATTTT,CASSEQASTDTQYF
TRBJ2-5,TRBD1,TRBV2,few,TGTGCCAGCAGTGAAATGGGGACAGGGGAGGAGACCCAGTACTTC,CASSEMGTGEETQYF
TRBJ2-3,TRBD1,TRBV10-3,-,TGTGCCATCAGTGAGAGGACAGGGGGCGCGATAGATACGCAGTATTTT,CAISERTGGAIDTQYF
TRBJ1-1,-,TRBV6-1,-,TGTGCCAGCAGTGAAGTGGTTGCGGGTGAAGCTTTCTTT,CASSEVVAGEAFF
TRBJ1-4,TRBD1,TRBV28,few,TGTGCCAGCAGTTTAGTGGGGACAGGGGGCGCGATTAAACTGTTTTTT,CASSLVGTGGAIKLFF
TRBJ1-5,TRBD1,TRBV2,few,TGTGCCAGCAGTCCTAGGACAGGAGGCCAGCCCCAGCATTTT,CASSPRTGGQPQHF
TRBJ1-2,-,TRBV6-1,-,TGTGCCAGCAGTGAATCAGGTTTCTATGGCTACACCTTC,CASSESGFYGYTF
TRBJ1-5,-,TRBV2,few,TGTGCCAGCACAGGTTCCTCCGTTAGCAATCAGCCCCAGCATTTT,CASTGSSVSNQPQHF
TRBJ1-6,-,TRBV30,-,TGTGCCTGGAGTCCACTTCGGGGGGATAATTCACCCCTCCACTTT,CAWSPLRGDNSPLHF
TRBJ2-1,-,TRBV6-5,-,TGTGCCAGCAGTCGCTACAATGAGCAGTTCTTC,CASSRYNEQFF
TRBJ2-7,TRBD1,TRBV27,-,TGTGCCAGCAGTTTAAAGGGACAGGGGGTCCCCTACGAGCAGTACTTC,CASSLKGQGVPYEQYF
TRBJ1-1,TRBD1,TRBV5-6,-,TGTGCCAGCAGCTTGGGCAGGGGGCTCACTGAAGCTTTCTTT,CASSLGRGLTEAFF
TRBJ1-6,-,TRBV30,-,TGTGCCTGGAGTGAGGCAGGATATAATTCACCCCTCCACTTT,CAWSEAGYNSPLHF
TRBJ2-1,-,TRBV2,-,TGTGCCAGCAGCCCAGATGACAATGAGCAGTTCTTC,CASSPDDNEQFF
TRBJ2-3,-,TRBV29-1,-,TGCAGCGTTGAAGACCCCCCCACGCGGTATTTT,CSVEDPPTRYF
TRBJ1-1,-,TRBV7-8,-,TGTGCCAGCAGCCACGGAGGATTGAACACTGAAGCTTTCTTT,CASSHGGLNTEAFF
TRBJ2-7,TRBD1,TRBV11-3,once,TGTGCCAGCAGCCCACGACAGGGGCGTGAGCAGTACTTC,CASSPRQGREQYF